A single sample gave rise to the 10 T cell receptor beta chains below, sequenced in a study of T cell responses to AZD1222 COVID-19 vaccine. The assay was immunoSEQ multiplex PCR, and TCRdb's table has in-frame clones only and misses some. There are about 83,000 clones in the sample; roughly 83% occur only once, and 8.7% lies in the top ten. Sequencing was performed on peripheral blood, taken on day 0 of AZD1222 vaccination. Receptors originate from an adult in good health.

The chain employs TRBV5-1 and TRBJ2-2; TRBD1 is a possible D gene (6 bases). The CDR3 is made up of 16 amino acids. The germline CDR1 and CDR2 sequences are SGHRS and YFSETQ. Trimming cost V 4 bases and J 0 bases, with 13 bases left between them. CDR3 protein: CASSPPGEPNTGELFF. The CDR3 nucleotides are TGCGCCAGCAGCCCACCAGGGGAGCCGAACACCGGGGAGCTGTTTTTT.

The V call is TRBV5-4, the J call TRBJ2-3, with 12 bases that match TRBD2. With 4 bases clipped from V and 0 bases from J, the junction kept 6 bases outside the gene matches. This CDR3 is built from 17 residues. In germline, CDR1 is SGHNT, CDR2 YYREEE (reference sequence). DNA for the CDR3: TGTGCCAGCAGCGGCGGACTAGCGGGGATTAGCACAGATACGCAGTATTTT. It yields the protein CASSGGLAGISTDTQYF.

The chain combines TRBV10-1 with TRBJ1-1; D is ambiguous. The CDR3 loop spans 16 amino acids. The V and J ends lost 5 bases and 3 bases respectively, with 19 bases between them. The germline CDR1 and CDR2 sequences are WNHNN and SYGVQD (reference sequence). CDR3 nucleotides: TGCGCCAGCAGTCCCCATACGAGGGAGGTACACACTGAAGCTTTCTTT. Translation gives CASSPHTREVHTEAFF.

The V gene is TRBV7-8, the J gene TRBJ1-2; maybe TRBD1 (5 bases). The CDR3 contains 14 residues. Germline CDR1 SGHVS, CDR2 FQNEAQ. V was trimmed by 2 bases and J by 5 bases, leaving 12 bases between them. CDR3: CASSLRDSSYGYTF. DNA for the CDR3: TGTGCCAGCAGCTTAAGGGACTCGTCTTATGGCTACACCTTC.

The chain is built from TRBV7-6 and TRBJ2-3, with TRBD2 identical over 15 bases. Germline lookup yields CDR1 SGHVS and CDR2 FNYEAQ. The CDR3 contains 20 residues. J was trimmed by 3 bases and V by 2 bases; bases with no gene match: 12. The DNA for the CDR3 is TGTGCCAGCAGCTTACGTCCGGGACTAGCGGGGGGAGAGCGGACAGATACGCAGTATTTT. This translates into CASSLRPGLAGGERTDTQYF. The full variable domain, completed using reference TRBV7-6 and TRBJ2-3, is GAGVSQSPRYKVTKRGQDVALRCDPISGHVSLYWYRQALGQGPEFLTYFNYEAQQDKSGLPNDRFSAERPEGSISTLTIQRTEQRDSAMYRCASSLRPGLAGGERTDTQYFGPGTRLTVL.

CDR3 DNA sequence: TGTGCCAGCATTGTAGCGGGAGGGCCGGCGTTTGAGCAGTTCTTC. Amino acid sequence: CASIVAGGPAFEQFF. The chain employs TRBV28 and TRBJ2-1; TRBD2 matches at 11 bases. V shed 7 bases, J shed 9 bases, and the junction held 11 bases outside the gene matches. The CDR3 extends over 15 amino acids. Germline V gene sequence: CDR1 MDHEN, CDR2 SYDVKM.

In this sample, this clone turned up once. This chain links TRBV14 with TRBJ2-5; 11 bases map to TRBD2. V lost 4 bases to trimming and J lost 2 bases; unmatched junction nucleotides: 6. The CDR3 length is 16 residues. CDR1 is SGHDN and CDR2 is FVKESK in the germline V gene. The CDR3, as DNA: TGTGCCAGCAGCCCCCCGGGACTAGCGGATCAAGAGACCCAGTACTTC. Residues: CASSPPGLADQETQYF.

The CDR3 reads CASSIGSRGGYTGELFF. The CDR3 coding sequence is TGTGCCAGTAGTATAGGCTCTCGGGGAGGCTATACCGGGGAGCTGTTTTTT. The gene calls are TRBV19 and TRBJ2-2; a possible D gene is TRBD2 (6 bases). Germline V gene lookup returns CDR1 LNHDA and CDR2 SQIVND (reference sequence). The V and J ends lost 1 base and 5 bases respectively, with 17 bases between them. This CDR3 has 17 amino acids.

This chain connects TRBV6-2 or TRBV6-3 to TRBJ2-2; 12 positions match TRBD1. CDR1 is MNHEY and CDR2 is SVGEGT in the germline V gene. The CDR3 is 20 residues long. With V trimmed by 6 bases and J by 3 bases, 17 bases remained unmatched. In DNA, the CDR3 is TGTGCCAGCAGCTTAAGGGGCCGCCCCGGGACAGGGGGCTACACCGGGGAGCTGTTTTTT. Translating gives CASSLRGRPGTGGYTGELFF.

The CDR3 sequence: CASSFRARQGAQGNTIYF. The CDR3 region has the DNA TGTGCCAGCAGCTTTCGAGCCCGACAGGGGGCGCAAGGAAACACCATATATTTT. The chain has TRBV7-8 and TRBJ1-3, with 10 bases aligning to TRBD1. Germline V lookup: CDR1 SGHVS, CDR2 FQNEAQ. The V and J ends lost 3 bases and 4 bases, in that order; junction bases with no gene match: 12. This CDR3 has 18 residues.